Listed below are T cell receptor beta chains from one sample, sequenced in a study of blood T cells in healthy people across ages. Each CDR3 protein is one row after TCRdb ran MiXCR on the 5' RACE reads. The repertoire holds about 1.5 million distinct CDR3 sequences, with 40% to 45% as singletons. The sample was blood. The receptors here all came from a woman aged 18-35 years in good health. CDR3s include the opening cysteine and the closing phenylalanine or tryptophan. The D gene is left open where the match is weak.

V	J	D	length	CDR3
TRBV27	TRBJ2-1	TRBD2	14	CASGGGLAINEQFF
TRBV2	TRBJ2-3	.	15	CASSEVRAVTDTQYF
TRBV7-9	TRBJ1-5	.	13	CASSSDSERAQHF
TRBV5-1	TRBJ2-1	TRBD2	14	CASTPSGRENEQFF
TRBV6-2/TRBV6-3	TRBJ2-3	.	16	CASSYLWRWSTDTQYF
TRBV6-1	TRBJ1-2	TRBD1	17	CASRAGTGGTVGYGYTF
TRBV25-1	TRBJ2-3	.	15	CASSEYVKGPDTQYF
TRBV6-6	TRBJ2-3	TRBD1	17	CASSYSGTGGAIDTQYF
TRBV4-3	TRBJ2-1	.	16	CASSRFTGSSYNEQFF
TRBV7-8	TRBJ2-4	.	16	CASSLETGPPKNIQYF
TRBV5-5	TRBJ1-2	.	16	CASSFGTGSLSGGYTF
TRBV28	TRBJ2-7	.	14	CASDSGTPFDEQYF
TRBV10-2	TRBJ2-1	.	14	CASRGQGGYNEQFF
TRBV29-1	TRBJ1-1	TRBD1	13	CSVDSQGGTEAFF
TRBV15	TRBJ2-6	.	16	CATSRGTDPGANVLTF
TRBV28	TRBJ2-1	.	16	CASSFSRSSSYNEQFF
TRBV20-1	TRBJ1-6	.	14	CSAEDSSYNSPLHF
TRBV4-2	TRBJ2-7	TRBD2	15	CTSSQERGSSYEQYF
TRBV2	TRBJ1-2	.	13	CASTTPGVYGYTF
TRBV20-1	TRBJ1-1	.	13	CSARSRAGAEAFF
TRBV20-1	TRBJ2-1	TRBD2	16	CSARVPSGDRYNEQFF
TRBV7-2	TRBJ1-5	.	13	CASSLEINRPQHF
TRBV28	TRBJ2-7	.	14	CASSSTGLGYEQYF
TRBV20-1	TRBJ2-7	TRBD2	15	CSARESGRTGYEQYF
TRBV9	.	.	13	CASKEGPYNEQYF
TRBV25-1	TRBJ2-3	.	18	CASNRITLYSRDTDTQYF
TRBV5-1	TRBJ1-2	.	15	CASSLDVGRDYGYTF
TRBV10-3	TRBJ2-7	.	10	CAISRYEQYF
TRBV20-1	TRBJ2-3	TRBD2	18	CSASGLAGARGTTDTQYF
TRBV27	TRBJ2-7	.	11	CASWWLGEQYF
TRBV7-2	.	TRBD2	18	CASSLASGGPSSYNEQYF
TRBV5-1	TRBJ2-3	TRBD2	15	CASSTGTSGRDTQYF
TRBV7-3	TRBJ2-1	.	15	CASSLIRSSYNEQFF
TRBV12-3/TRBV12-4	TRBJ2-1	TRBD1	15	CASSRTGGAYNEQFF
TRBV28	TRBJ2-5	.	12	CATCPERKTQYF
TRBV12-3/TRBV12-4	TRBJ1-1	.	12	CASSLLVNEAFF
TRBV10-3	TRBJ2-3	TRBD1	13	CAIKDRGSDTQYF
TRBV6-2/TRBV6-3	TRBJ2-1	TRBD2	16	CASRRTSGRPYNEQFF
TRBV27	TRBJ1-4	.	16	CASSLVVGTGSEKLFF
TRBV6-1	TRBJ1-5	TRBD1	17	CASSLDPGQGSNQPQHF
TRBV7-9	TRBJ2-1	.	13	CASSLVVADEQFF
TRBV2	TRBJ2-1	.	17	CASSEAHVGSSYNEQFF
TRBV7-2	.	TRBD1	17	CASSLVFDGTEKQTQYF
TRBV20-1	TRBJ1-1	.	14	CSAKYAWGNTEAFF
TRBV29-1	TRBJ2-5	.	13	CSVGTVVQETQYF
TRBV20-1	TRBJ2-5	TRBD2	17	CSARDRLAGGRINEQYF
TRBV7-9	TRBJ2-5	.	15	CASSQLDSLQETQYF
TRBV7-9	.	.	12	CSSSLNSYEQYF
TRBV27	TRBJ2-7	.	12	CVSSLWGYEQYF
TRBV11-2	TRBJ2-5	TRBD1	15	CASSPGRGQIETQYF
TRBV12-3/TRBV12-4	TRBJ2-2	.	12	CASRSSTGELFF
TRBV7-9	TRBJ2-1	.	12	CASSLEAFEQFF
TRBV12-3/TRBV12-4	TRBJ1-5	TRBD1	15	CASRWTGNPTQPQHF
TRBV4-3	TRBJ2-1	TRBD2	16	CASSQISGSVANEQFF
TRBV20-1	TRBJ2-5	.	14	CSATRLPLGETQYF
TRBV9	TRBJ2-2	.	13	CASSPREGGGPFF
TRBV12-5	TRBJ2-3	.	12	CASGLPSDTQYF